The clone carrying this T cell receptor beta chain appeared a few times. The antigen remains undetermined. Sequencing was performed with immunoSEQ multiplex PCR; in TCRdb, only in-frame clones are kept and a portion is missing. The sample lists about 24,000 clones, over 20% occurring once. This sample was included in a study of neoadjuvant anti-PD-1 for oral cavity cancer. Documented time point: after neoadjuvant nivolumab, at surgical resection. Study-level findings and limits: Treg/Th17 ratio rose with pretreatment blood and fell with post-treatment tumor TCRbeta clonality. Post-treatment tumors with larger preexisting clones showed more shrinkage.

Germline-derived CDR1 and CDR2 are SQVTM and ANQGSEA. The CDR3 sequence is 15 residues long. Unmatched junction bases numbered 14, after V lost 6 bases and J lost 8 bases. This receptor was identified in a person aged 35-80 years with oral cavity squamous cell carcinoma. V usage is TRBV29-1 and J usage is TRBJ2-3; the match to TRBD1 covers 10 bases. Sequencing was performed on tumor tissue, taken after nivolumab (anti-PD-1) treatment. The CDR3 DNA sequence: TGCAGCGTATCCGGGACAGGGGATTTGAGAAGTACGCAGTATTTT. It specifies CSVSGTGDLRSTQYF.